This T cell receptor beta chain was found in a study of blood T cell repertoires in COVID-19. Study summary: Sites across the United States, Italy and Spain contributed samples from acute and convalescent COVID-19.

TCRdb's copy holds only in-frame clones and misses some; the assay was immunoSEQ multiplex PCR. The sample shows over 90,000 clones, 70% to 90% of them seen only once. The V segment lost 8 bases and the J segment 3 bases; nucleotides outside the gene matches: 13. In germline, CDR1 is MDHEN, CDR2 SYDVKM. This CDR3 region has 16 residues. The gene calls are TRBV28 and TRBJ1-2, with 9 bases that match TRBD1. This TCR was sampled from a man aged 50-60 years in a cohort sampled during active COVID-19. The sequencing sample was made of peripheral blood. CDR3 nucleotides: TGTGCCAGCGGGGGACAGGGTAAAGGTTTGGACTATGGCTACACCTTC. Encoded protein: CASGGQGKGLDYGYTF.